These T cell receptor beta chains were read from a single sample in a study of regulatory T cells in long-lasting Graves disease. Each CDR3 protein is one row after TCRdb ran MiXCR on the multiplex PCR reads. This sample has approximately 470,000 distinct CDR3 sequences, with about 16% found just once. The same sample was also used in a study of T cells in Graves' hyperthyroidism and ophthalmopathy.

This sample comprised peripheral blood mononuclear cells (PBMCs), obtained at new diagnosis, from a patient treated with antithyroid drugs. Source of these receptors: a man aged 35-49 years with Graves disease. CDR3s include the opening cysteine and the closing phenylalanine or tryptophan. The D gene is left open where the match is weak. Not all rows give a size; the values are once, few, many and, for expanded clones, a class.

size: many
V: TRBV27
J: TRBJ1-5
D: TRBD1
DNA: TGTGCCAGCAGTTCCTCCGGGACAGGGAGCAATCAGCCCCAGCATTTT
CDR3: CASSSSGTGSNQPQHF

size: -
V: TRBV20-1
J: TRBJ2-1
D: -
DNA: TGCAGTGCTATAGCTTTCAATGAGCAGTTCTTC
CDR3: CSAIAFNEQFF

size: many
V: TRBV7-9
J: TRBJ1-1
D: TRBD1
DNA: TGTGCCAGCAGCTATAAGGGGGCCCGGACTGAAGCTTTCTTT
CDR3: CASSYKGARTEAFF

size: -
V: TRBV12-3/TRBV12-4
J: TRBJ1-4
D: TRBD1
DNA: TGTGCCAGCAGTCGGACAGGCAGCGCGGAAAAACTGTTTTTT
CDR3: CASSRTGSAEKLFF

size: many
V: TRBV11-2
J: TRBJ2-2
D: -
DNA: TGTGCCAGCAGCTTAGGGGCAGTTAAGCCCACCGGGGAGCTGTTTTTT
CDR3: CASSLGAVKPTGELFF

size: many
V: TRBV28
J: TRBJ2-7
D: -
DNA: TGTGCCAGCAGTCCCCCCCGAGGGGCTAGCATCTACGAGCAGTACTTC
CDR3: CASSPPRGASIYEQYF

size: -
V: TRBV10-3
J: TRBJ2-7
D: TRBD2
DNA: TGTGCCATCAGGGACCCCGGGCGGGAGAAGTCCTACGAGCAGTACTTC
CDR3: CAIRDPGREKSYEQYF

size: -
V: TRBV5-1
J: TRBJ2-1
D: -
DNA: TGCGCCAGCAGCGCCCGGGCGGAGAGCTCCTACAATGAGCAGTTCTTC
CDR3: CASSARAESSYNEQFF

size: few
V: TRBV5-6
J: TRBJ2-1
D: TRBD1
DNA: TGTGCCAGCAGCTCCTGGACAGGGTGGAATGAGCAGTTCTTC
CDR3: CASSSWTGWNEQFF

size: -
V: TRBV30
J: TRBJ2-7
D: TRBD2
DNA: TGTGCCTGGAGGCGCGCGGGACTAGCAGAGGGGGAGCAGTACTTC
CDR3: CAWRRAGLAEGEQYF

size: many
V: TRBV7-9
J: TRBJ2-7
D: -
DNA: TGTGCCAGCAGCTTAGCGTCGGCGGACTACGAGCAGTACTTC
CDR3: CASSLASADYEQYF